This TCR beta chain derives from a study of blood T cells in healthy people across ages (dated by TCRdb to the mid-2010s). About the study as a whole: In model experiments, roughly one uniquely barcoded TCR beta cDNA molecule per two T cells was captured by template switching. Using deep sequencing normalized with unique cDNA molecular identifiers, the study measured how TCR beta repertoire diversity changes with age. The donors were split into four age groups: young (average around 16 years), middle-aged (over 35), aged (over 55) and long-lived (about 82). To avoid experimental bias, donors of different ages were distributed randomly across sequencing lanes. The study analyzed two additional independent replicas of 1 million unique cDNA reads from the same blood draw for two donors, one aged 18 to 29 and one aged 80 or older.

Systemically healthy Caucasian individuals from Russia, approximately 39 in total and aged about 6 to 90 years, were included as donors. Each donor gave 8 to 10 milliliters of peripheral blood, drawn into EDTA-treated Vacutainer tubes. PBMCs were isolated by Ficoll-Paque density-gradient centrifugation, with at least 6.5 million obtained per sample. Total RNA, at least 6 micrograms per sample, was extracted from PBMCs with Trizol reagent. For every donor, an aliquot of PBMCs went through flow cytometry to measure the percentages of naive CD45RAhigh/CD27high T cells. Libraries were built with 5' RACE. Sequenced on an Illumina HiSeq 2500. A second PCR of about 7 to 12 cycles was run with a J-beta primer mix and a sample-barcoded 5' primer. A template-switch 5' adaptor carrying 12 random nucleotides introduced a unique molecular identifier onto each TCR beta cDNA molecule. At least 2.5 million CDR3-containing paired-end reads were obtained from each sample. All of the RNA was converted into first-strand cDNA using the Mint cDNA synthesis kit, with a TRBC-specific oligonucleotide serving as the primer. After uracil-DNA glycosylase treatment, a first 18-cycle PCR used universal primers M1SS and BC2_uni_R on all cDNA. Turning to the authors' computational methods: Normalization of each sample was performed by random selection of 1 million high-quality reads, each carrying a distinct molecular identifier. Instead of being binned into consensus sequences, reads that shared molecular identifiers were thrown out. MiTCR, with a Q25 quality threshold and the strictest error-elimination algorithm, was used for CDR3 identification, clonotype clustering and error correction. A nonparametric unseen species model with Euler transformation was used to estimate a lower bound on total TCR beta diversity. TCRdb took the public reads, trimmed them with fastp at Q25, ran MiXCR for clone calling and kept in-frame beta chains. Each CDR3 protein gets just one entry, which takes the most common genes and DNA from the rows behind it. The V and J calls shown here were made by TCRdb, not taken from the authors' results. For this sample the table gives about 1.5 million distinct CDR3 sequences, of which 35% to 45% were detected only once. In total, the top ten clones hold about 3.8% of the sample.

Overall results and qualifications from the work: Compared with the aged group, the long-lived group had more naive CD4+ T cells, fewer expanded clones and increased TCR diversity, suggesting age selection. The CMV infection status of donors was not known, potentially confounding age-related changes in expanded clonotypes. Since profiling was done on bulk unsorted PBMCs, naive and antigen-experienced compartments could not be conclusively compared. Observed TCR beta diversity per million T cells fell roughly linearly with age, and a significant reduction was already apparent by age about 36. There was a strong correlation between observed TCR beta diversity and the percentage of naive T cells measured by flow cytometry. Estimates of total diversity based on one million sequenced T cells were considered lower bounds and underestimates.

V drops 2 bases and J drops 7 bases, leaving 19 bases in between. Sequences MNHEY (CDR1) and SVGEGT (CDR2) are obtained from the germline V gene. The CDR3 runs 16 amino acids, cysteine and phenylalanine included. Just the 48-base CDR3 DNA is kept, in frame starting at base 1. Concerning this clonotype: Its antigen remains undetermined. The record has no base qualities; no much larger clone is one base away.

The chain couples TRBV6-2 or TRBV6-3 to TRBJ2-3; confidence is insufficient to name the D gene. Sequencing was performed on blood. The TCR comes from a woman aged 18-30 years in good health. CDR3 reads: CASSYVRPNPRHTQYF. The DNA sequence follows: TGTGCCAGCAGTTACGTTAGGCCGAACCCCCGGCATACGCAGTATTTT.